These T cell receptor beta chains were read from a single sample in a study of shared clonotypes between healthy human individuals. Assay: immunoSEQ multiplex PCR; the TCRdb copy retains only in-frame clones and omits some. The sample lists about 2 million clones, 85% to 95% seen once, with 0.13% in the top ten. The specimen was naive CD4+ T cells sorted from blood. The receptors were sampled from a young man in good health. CDR3s include the opening cysteine and the closing phenylalanine or tryptophan. A D gene is named only where the DNA matches it firmly. Only part of the rows carry a size: once, few, many, or a class if the clone is expanded.

TRBV4-3,TRBJ2-1,.,11,.,CASSHYGTKFF,TGCGCCAGCAGCCACTATGGGACGAAGTTCTTC
TRBV5-6,TRBJ1-4,.,15,.,CASSLTGVWGEKLFF,TGTGCCAGCAGCTTGACGGGCGTTTGGGGTGAAAAACTGTTTTTT
TRBV6-6,TRBJ1-2,.,16,TRBD1,CASRRQGANTHYGYTF,TGTGCCAGCAGGAGACAGGGGGCCAATACCCACTATGGCTACACCTTC
TRBV6-6,TRBJ2-7,.,13,.,CASTPSPHYEQYF,TGTGCCAGCACCCCGTCCCCCCACTACGAGCAGTACTTC
TRBV6-1,TRBJ2-3,.,14,TRBD2,CASFSGLVTDTQYF,TGTGCCAGCTTCTCCGGACTAGTCACGGATACGCAGTATTTT
TRBV7-9,TRBJ2-7,.,15,.,CASSLGSTILEEQYF,TGTGCCAGCAGCTTAGGTAGCACAATATTGGAGGAGCAGTACTTC
TRBV18,TRBJ1-1,.,15,TRBD1,CASSPTETGGTEAFF,TGTGCCAGCTCACCGACTGAAACAGGGGGGACTGAAGCTTTCTTT
TRBV2,TRBJ1-5,.,14,.,CASTGGSSNQPQHF,TGTGCCAGCACCGGAGGGAGTAGCAATCAGCCCCAGCATTTT
TRBV7-8,TRBJ1-1,.,14,.,CASRRDGGSTEAFF,TGTGCCAGCAGACGAGACGGAGGGAGCACTGAAGCTTTCTTT
TRBV9,TRBJ1-2,.,14,.,CASSLEEGNYGYTF,TGTGCCAGCAGCCTAGAAGAGGGGAACTATGGCTACACCTTC
TRBV4-1,TRBJ2-3,once,14,TRBD2,CASTPSGTGETQYF,TGCGCCAGCACTCCTAGCGGGACCGGGGAAACGCAGTATTTT
TRBV5-1,TRBJ1-1,.,13,.,CASSLSLNTEAFF,TGCGCCAGCAGCTTGTCACTGAACACTGAAGCTTTCTTT
TRBV23-1,TRBJ1-6,once,19,.,CASSLWNSGGSSYNSPLHF,TGCGCCAGCAGTCTCTGGAACTCGGGCGGAAGCTCCTATAATTCACCCCTCCACTTT
TRBV9,TRBJ1-6,.,15,.,CASSAIGMNSSPLHF,TGTGCCAGCAGCGCAATAGGGATGAACAGTTCACCCCTCCACTTT
TRBV11-2,TRBJ2-5,.,15,.,CASSAAGTSGETQYF,TGTGCCAGCAGCGCCGCGGGGACCTCGGGAGAGACCCAGTACTTC
TRBV5-1,TRBJ2-2,.,15,TRBD1,CASSSRGSNTGELFF,TGCGCCAGCAGCTCCAGGGGGTCGAACACCGGGGAGCTGTTTTTT
TRBV15,TRBJ2-6,.,16,.,CATSRGLGPGANVLTF,TGTGCCACCAGCAGAGGCCTAGGACCTGGGGCCAACGTCCTGACTTTC
TRBV27,TRBJ2-7,.,11,.,CASSSAGEQYF,TGTGCCAGCAGTTCGGCGGGCGAGCAGTACTTC
TRBV30,TRBJ1-3,.,14,.,CAWSGVSAGNTIYF,TGTGCCTGGAGCGGGGTTTCCGCTGGAAACACCATATATTTT
TRBV29-1,TRBJ2-2,.,14,TRBD1,CSVENRGGTGELFF,TGCAGCGTTGAAAACAGGGGTGGTACCGGGGAGCTGTTTTTT
TRBV2,TRBJ2-2,.,14,.,CASSADRNTGELFF,TGTGCCAGCAGTGCAGACAGGAACACCGGGGAGCTGTTTTTT
TRBV6-5,TRBJ1-1,.,14,.,CASSYSPVYTEAFF,TGTGCCAGCAGTTACTCCCCAGTTTACACTGAAGCTTTCTTT
TRBV28,TRBJ1-4,.,13,.,CASSPGTAKGLFF,TGTGCCAGCAGTCCAGGTACGGCGAAGGGACTGTTTTTT
TRBV7-8,TRBJ1-6,.,15,.,CASSPGAGFNSPLHF,TGTGCCAGCAGCCCCGGGGCAGGGTTTAATTCACCCCTCCACTTT
TRBV6-1,TRBJ2-7,.,13,TRBD2,CASSDAGGAVEYF,TGTGCCAGCAGTGACGCGGGGGGCGCGGTAGAGTACTTC
TRBV19,TRBJ1-4,.,13,TRBD1,CASSGQGNEKLFF,TGTGCCAGTTCGGGACAGGGTAATGAAAAACTGTTTTTT
TRBV2,TRBJ1-3,.,13,.,CASLTVVGNTIYF,TGTGCCAGCCTAACAGTAGTCGGAAACACCATATATTTT
TRBV4-1,TRBJ1-2,.,13,.,CASSQLEGVGYTF,TGCGCCAGCAGCCAACTTGAAGGGGTTGGCTACACCTTC
TRBV2,TRBJ1-2,.,14,.,CASSGTRGTDGYTF,TGTGCCAGCAGTGGAACACGGGGGACGGATGGCTACACCTTC
TRBV30,TRBJ1-5,few,12,.,CASGVSNQPQHF,TGTGCCTCTGGGGTGAGCAATCAGCCCCAGCATTTT
TRBV23-1,TRBJ1-4,.,11,.,CASSRVPRVFF,TGCGCCAGCAGTCGGGTCCCCAGGGTGTTTTTT
TRBV10-3,TRBJ2-5,.,14,TRBD2,CAISGEGIAETQYF,TGTGCCATCAGTGGGGAGGGCATCGCGGAGACCCAGTACTTC
TRBV11-2,TRBJ1-6,.,16,TRBD1,CASSSNRQGANSPLHF,TGTGCCAGCAGCTCGAACCGACAGGGGGCGAATTCACCCCTCCACTTT